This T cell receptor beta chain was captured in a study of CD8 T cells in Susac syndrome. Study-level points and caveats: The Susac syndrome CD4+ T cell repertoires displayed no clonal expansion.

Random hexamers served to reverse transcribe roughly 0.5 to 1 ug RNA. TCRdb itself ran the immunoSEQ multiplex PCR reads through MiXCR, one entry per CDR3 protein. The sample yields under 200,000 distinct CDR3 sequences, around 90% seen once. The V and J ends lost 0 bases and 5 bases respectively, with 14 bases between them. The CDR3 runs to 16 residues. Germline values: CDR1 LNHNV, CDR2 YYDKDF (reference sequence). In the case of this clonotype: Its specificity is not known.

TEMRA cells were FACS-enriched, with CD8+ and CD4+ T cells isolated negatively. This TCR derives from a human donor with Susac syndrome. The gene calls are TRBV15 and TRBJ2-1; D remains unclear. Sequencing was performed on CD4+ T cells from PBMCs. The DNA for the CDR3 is TGTGCCACCAGCAGAGATATGAGATCGACCCACAATGAGCAGTTCTTC. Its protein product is CATSRDMRSTHNEQFF.